These 5 T cell receptor beta chains originate from one sample sequenced in a study of regulatory T cells in long-lasting Graves disease. As to time point: persistent/refractory GD, antithyroid drugs over 5 years with positive TRAb. Generation of the TCR library employed RNA extracted from PBMCs. Investigators prepared the TCR beta libraries by applying iRepertoire HTBI primers and Arm-PCR of CDR3 regions. In TCRdb, the multiplex PCR reads were re-called with MiXCR into one record per CDR3 protein. The data contain about 290,000 distinct CDR3 sequences, around 21% of them seen just once; the ten biggest clones take up roughly three fifths. Material: peripheral blood mononuclear cells (PBMCs), obtained when the disease was refractory, from a patient treated with antithyroid drugs. These TCRs come from a female donor with Graves disease.

This clonotype was detected only a few times. V is TRBV7-3 and J is TRBJ1-5, with 10 positions matching TRBD1. This CDR3 is built from 16 residues. Germline-derived CDR1 and CDR2 are SGHTA and FQGTGA. The J segment lost 4 bases and the V segment lost 3 bases, leaving 6 bases of the junction unmatched. The CDR3 sequence is CASSLIRDRGNQPQHF. CDR3 DNA sequence: TGTGCCAGCAGCTTGATCCGGGACAGGGGTAATCAGCCCCAGCATTTT. The whole variable domain, filled in from reference TRBV7-3 and TRBJ1-5, reads GAGVSQTPSNKVTEKGKYVELRCDPISGHTALYWYRQSLGQGPEFLIYFQGTGAADDSGLPNDRFFAVRPEGSVSTLKIQRTERGDSAVYLCASSLIRDRGNQPQHFGDGTRLSIL.

The chain has TRBV6-9 and TRBJ1-1; 10 bases line up with TRBD1. Germline V gene data show CDR1 as MNHGY and CDR2 as SVAAGI. Germline trimming cut 4 bases from V and 3 bases from J; bases unmatched to any gene: 5. This CDR3 has 15 residues. This CDR3 is CASSSRTGGHTEAFF. CDR3 coding DNA: TGTGCCAGCAGTTCCCGGACAGGGGGGCACACTGAAGCTTTCTTT.

This clonotype was found many times. The chain employs TRBV18 and TRBJ2-5, with TRBD1 matching over 7 bases. Germline values: CDR1 KGHSH, CDR2 LQKENI. After removal of 0 bases from V and 1 base from J, the junction contained 2 bases not matched to a gene. The CDR3 covers 15 residues. The CDR3 bases are TGTGCCAGCTCACCACCGGGGACAGTCCAAGAGACCCAGTACTTC. Translated: CASSPPGTVQETQYF.

This clonotype was seen many times. The chain is built from TRBV9 and TRBJ2-5, with D possibly matching TRBD2 (6 bases). CDR1 is SGDLS, CDR2 YYNGEE, per germline. This CDR3 contains 14 residues. Trimming took off 4 bases at V and 6 bases at J, with 16 bases between the two ends. The CDR3 region is CASSPEGGRKTQYF. DNA for the CDR3: TGTGCCAGCAGCCCCGAGGGAGGTCGTAAGACCCAGTACTTC. The full variable domain, with the rest looked up from reference TRBV9 and TRBJ2-5, is DSGVTQTPKHLITATGQRVTLRCSPRSGDLSVYWYQQSLDQGLQFLIQYYNGEERAKGNILERFSAQQFPDLHSELNLSSLELGDSALYFCASSPEGGRKTQYFGPGTRLLVL.

The chain couples TRBV12-3 or TRBV12-4 to TRBJ2-7, with 16 bases that match TRBD2. The CDR3 runs 18 residues. J lost 1 base, V lost 1 base, and 4 bases had no gene match. CDR3 bases: TGTGCCAGCAGTTTAGGGGGACTAGCGGGAGGGTATTCCTACGAGCAGTACTTC. This gives the protein CASSLGGLAGGYSYEQYF.